This TCR beta chain was captured in a study of blood T cell repertoires in COVID-19. This CDR3 spans 17 amino acids. V was shortened by 4 bases and J by 0 bases, with 16 bases between the two germline ends. The germline V gene encodes CDR1 SGHAT and CDR2 FQNNGV. Original handling: Reference gene primer amplification gave nucleated cell count estimates. Profiled with immunoSEQ multiplex PCR; TCRdb holds only in-frame clones, not every one. V, J and clone size are taken as reported in that table, and D and trimming were inferred from the DNA itself. The sample includes some 70,000 clones, roughly 88% seen only once; the top ten take about 6.4%.

V and J are TRBV11-2 and TRBJ1-3; no clear D gene. Sequenced: peripheral blood. The receptor's source is a woman in her seventies with acute or convalescent COVID-19. CDR3 nucleotide sequence: TGTGCCAGCAGCTCCGACCGCCGTGGGAGCTCTGGAAACACCATATATTTT. Translated: CASSSDRRGSSGNTIYF.